Reported below is one T cell receptor beta chain. Antigen: not known. Method: immunoSEQ multiplex PCR; TCRdb's copy keeps in-frame clones and lacks some. Among about 2 million clones listed, about 95% were seen once. This entry is derived from a study of shared clonotypes between healthy human individuals. Deletions cut 1 base from V and 6 bases from J, with 7 bases between. CDR1 is SGHDN, CDR2 FVKESK, per germline. The CDR3 extends over 13 amino acids. The study's findings and limits: Non-shared clonotypes had lower generation probabilities than those shared by all four donors.

Only CD45RO-negative cells positively selected for CCR7 counted as naive CD8 cells, so terminally differentiated effector memory CD45RA+ cells were excluded. The chain has TRBV14 and TRBJ1-5; no firm D call. The sequencing input was naive CD8+ T cells sorted from blood. This clonotype was sampled from a man in his late teens or twenties in good health. Here the CDR3 DNA reads TGTGCCAGCAGCCAAGTACCGGGTCAGCCCCAGCATTTT. Its translation is CASSQVPGQPQHF.